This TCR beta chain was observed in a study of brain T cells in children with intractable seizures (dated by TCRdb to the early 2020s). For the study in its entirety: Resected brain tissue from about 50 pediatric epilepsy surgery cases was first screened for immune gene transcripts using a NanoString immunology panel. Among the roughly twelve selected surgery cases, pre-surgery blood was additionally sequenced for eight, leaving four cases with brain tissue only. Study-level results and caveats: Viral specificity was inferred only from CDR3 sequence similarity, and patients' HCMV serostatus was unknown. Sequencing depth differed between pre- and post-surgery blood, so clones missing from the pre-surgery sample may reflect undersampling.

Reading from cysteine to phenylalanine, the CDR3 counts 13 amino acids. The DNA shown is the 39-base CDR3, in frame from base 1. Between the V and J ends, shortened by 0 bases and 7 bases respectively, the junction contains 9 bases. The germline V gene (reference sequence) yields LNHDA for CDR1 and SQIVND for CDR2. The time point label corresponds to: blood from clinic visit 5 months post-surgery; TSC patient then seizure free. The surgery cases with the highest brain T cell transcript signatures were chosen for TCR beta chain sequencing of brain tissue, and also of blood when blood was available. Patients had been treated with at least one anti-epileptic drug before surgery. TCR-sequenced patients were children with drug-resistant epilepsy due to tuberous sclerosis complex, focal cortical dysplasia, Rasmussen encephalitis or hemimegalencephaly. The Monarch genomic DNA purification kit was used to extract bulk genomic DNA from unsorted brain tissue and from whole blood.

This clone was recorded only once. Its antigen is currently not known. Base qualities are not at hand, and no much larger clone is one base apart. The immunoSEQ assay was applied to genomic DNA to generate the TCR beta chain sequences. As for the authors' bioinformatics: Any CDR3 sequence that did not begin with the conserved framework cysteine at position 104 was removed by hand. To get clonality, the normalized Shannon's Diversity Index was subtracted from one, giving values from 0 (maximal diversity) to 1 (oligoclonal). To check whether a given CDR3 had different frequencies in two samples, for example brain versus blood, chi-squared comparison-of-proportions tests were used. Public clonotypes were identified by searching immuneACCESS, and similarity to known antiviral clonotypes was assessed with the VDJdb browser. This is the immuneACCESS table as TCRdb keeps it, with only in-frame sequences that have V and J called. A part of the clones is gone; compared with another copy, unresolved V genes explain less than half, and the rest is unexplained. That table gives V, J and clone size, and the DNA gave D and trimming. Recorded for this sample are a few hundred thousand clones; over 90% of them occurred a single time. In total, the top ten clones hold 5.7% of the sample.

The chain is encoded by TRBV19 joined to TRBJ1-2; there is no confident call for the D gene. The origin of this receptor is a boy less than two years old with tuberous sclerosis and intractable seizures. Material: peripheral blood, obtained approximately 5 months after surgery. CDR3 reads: CASSIDTDSGYTF. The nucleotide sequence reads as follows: TGTGCCAGTAGTATAGACACCGATTCTGGCTACACCTTC. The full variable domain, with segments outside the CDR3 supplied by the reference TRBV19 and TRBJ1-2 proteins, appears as DGGITQSPKYLFRKEGQNVTLSCEQNLNHDAMYWYRQDPGQGLRLIYYSQIVNDFQKGDIAEGYSVSREKKESFPLTVTSAQKNPTAFYLCASSIDTDSGYTFGSGTRLTVV.